One T cell receptor (beta chain) is described in this entry. Its antigen is not known. This record comes from a study of beta chain features in type 1 diabetes. Expressed TCRB transcripts were sequenced after all isolated RNA was converted to cDNA. This table comes from immunoSEQ multiplex PCR, and its TCRdb copy is limited to in-frame clones, with some not included. The sample lists hundreds of thousands of clones; roughly an eighth were seen once. General study results and limits: At VDJ recombination sites, type 1 diabetes patients had fewer insertions and more deleted nucleotides. When Type 1 diabetes patients were examined, their TCRB CDR3s proved moderately but significantly shorter in all four CD4+ subsets. PCR could preferentially amplify shorter templates, alike in patients and controls.

Germline assignment: CDR1 SGHRS and CDR2 YFSETQ. The CDR3 contains 14 residues. Trimming stripped 0 bases from V and 4 bases from J, with 9 bases between. Via CD45RO/CCR7/CD25/CD127/CD95/CD27, cells of the CD4+ naive, central memory, regulatory and stem cell-like memory subsets were sorted. In all sorted populations, purity surpassed 95%. The sample was naive CD4+ T cells from blood. The chain is built from TRBV5-1 and TRBJ2-3; a possible D gene is TRBD2 (5 bases). The sequence came from a man aged 18-30 years with type 1 diabetes. The CDR3 nucleotides are TGCGCCAGCAGCTTGGTGGAGGTTTCAGATACGCAGTATTTT. Amino acids: CASSLVEVSDTQYF.